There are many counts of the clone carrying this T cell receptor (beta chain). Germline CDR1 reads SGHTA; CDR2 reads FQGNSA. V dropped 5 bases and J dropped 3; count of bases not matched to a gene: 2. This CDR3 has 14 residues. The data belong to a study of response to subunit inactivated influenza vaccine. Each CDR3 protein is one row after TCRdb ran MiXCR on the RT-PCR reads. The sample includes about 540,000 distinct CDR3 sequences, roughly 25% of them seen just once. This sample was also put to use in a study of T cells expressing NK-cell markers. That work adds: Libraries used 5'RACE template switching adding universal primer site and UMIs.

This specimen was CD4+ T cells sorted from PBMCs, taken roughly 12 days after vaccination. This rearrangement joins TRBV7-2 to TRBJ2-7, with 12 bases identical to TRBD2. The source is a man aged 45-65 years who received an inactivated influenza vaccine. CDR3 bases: TGTGCCAGCAGCCCACTAGCGGGAGGCTACGAGCAGTACTTC. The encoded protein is CASSPLAGGYEQYF.